Below are 9 T cell receptor beta chains sequenced from a single sample in a study of cytomegalovirus exposure and HLA in healthy donors. Researchers ran the PCR with 60 Vbeta and 13 Jbeta primers. Profiled with immunoSEQ multiplex PCR; TCRdb holds only in-frame clones, not every one. The table records more than 80,000 clones, 70% to 85% of them present only once. Sequenced input: PBMCs. The receptors derive from a boy aged 5-17 years in good health and CMV-seronegative.

V and J are TRBV29-1 and TRBJ1-1; possibly TRBD1 for D (6 bases). With 1 base removed from V and 1 base from J, the gap between germline ends came to 10 bases. Germline V gene data show CDR1 as SQVTM and CDR2 as ANQGSEA. This CDR3 comprises 14 residues. The CDR3 loop is CSVEGGQANTEAFF. CDR3 nucleotide sequence: TGCAGCGTTGAAGGGGGGCAGGCGAACACTGAAGCTTTCTTT.

The chain uses TRBV6-5 and TRBJ1-2, with TRBD1 as a possible D gene (6 bases). The CDR3 runs to 14 residues. V dropped 2 bases and J dropped 7 bases, with 14 bases sitting between them. The germline CDR1 and CDR2 sequences are MNHEY and SVGAGI. CDR3 sequence (DNA): TGTGCCAGCAGTTACCTCCGGGGGGCGACTGGCTACACCTTC. It is translated as CASSYLRGATGYTF.

This clone was counted a single time. The rearrangement links TRBV6-1 to TRBJ2-7; D gene ambiguous. V was shortened by 4 bases and J by 2 bases, with 12 bases between the two germline ends. The V gene's germline CDR1 is MNHNS and CDR2 SASEGT. This CDR3 has 14 residues. CDR3 residues: CASSAYAGTYEQYF. Here the CDR3 DNA reads TGTGCCAGCAGTGCCTACGCAGGAACCTACGAGCAGTACTTC.

V gene TRBV7-9 combines with J gene TRBJ1-2; 12 bases line up with TRBD1. CDR3 length: 15 amino acids. Trimming cost V 6 bases and J 5 bases; bases outside gene matches: 7. CDR1 is SEHNR and CDR2 is FQNEAQ in the germline V gene (reference sequence). The DNA of the CDR3 is TGTGCCAGCAGTCCGGGACAGGGGGCCCTTTATGGCTACACCTTC. Translated, it gives CASSPGQGALYGYTF.

This clone turned up a few times. The chain employs TRBV7-2 and TRBJ1-4, with 9 bases that match TRBD1. The V segment lost 5 bases and the J segment 5 bases; nucleotides outside the gene matches: 6. The CDR3 is made up of 15 amino acids. Germline V gene lookup returns CDR1 SGHTA and CDR2 FQGNSA. The CDR3 nucleotides are TGTGCCAGCAGCCGGGACAGGGCTAACAATGAAAAACTGTTTTTT. This sequence encodes CASSRDRANNEKLFF.

This clone was counted only a few times. Written as DNA, the CDR3 is TGTGCCAGCAGCAATCAGAGGGGGCTGGGGGATACGCAGTATTTT. Its translation is CASSNQRGLGDTQYF. This rearrangement joins TRBV7-9 to TRBJ2-3; 7 bases agree with TRBD1. This CDR3 contains 15 residues. CDR1 and CDR2 from the germline V gene are SEHNR and FQNEAQ (reference sequence). V shed 5 bases, J shed 6 bases, and the junction held 11 bases outside the gene matches.

A note on this clone: The junction departs from the called germline gene at one end, perhaps through a read error. The V and J genes are TRBV5-1 and TRBJ2-7, with TRBD1 matching 9 bases. The CDR3 covers 15 residues. CDR1 is SGHRS, CDR2 YFSETQ, per germline. The CDR3 region has the DNA TGCGCCAGCAGCTTGGCAGGGACAGGGTCCTCCGAGCAGTACTTC. Its translation: CASSLAGTGSSEQYF.

This clone has just a few counts. The V and J genes are TRBV27 and TRBJ1-4; D is possibly TRBD1 (6 bases). Germline V gene data show CDR1 as MNHEY and CDR2 as SMNVEV (reference sequence). Trimming removed 6 bases at V and 4 bases at J, with 18 bases between. The CDR3 loop spans 16 amino acids. CDR3 coding DNA: TGTGCCAGCAGCTCAGGGGTAGGGTTAGGTAATGAAAAACTGTTTTTT. Translating it yields CASSSGVGLGNEKLFF. Full variable domain (outside the CDR3, taken from reference TRBV27 and TRBJ1-4): EAQVTQNPRYLITVTGKKLTVTCSQNMNHEYMSWYRQDPGLGLRQIYYSMNVEVTDKGDVPEGYKVSRKEKRNFPLILESPSPNQTSLYFCASSSGVGLGNEKLFFGSGTQLSVL.

V usage is TRBV6-5 and J usage is TRBJ2-2; D may be TRBD2 (6 bases). V dropped 1 base and J dropped 3 bases, with 6 bases sitting between them. The length of the CDR3 is 14 residues. Germline-derived CDR1 and CDR2 are MNHEY and SVGAGI. The CDR3 DNA reads TGTGCCAGCAGTTACTGGGGGGACACCGGGGAGCTGTTTTTT. Amino acids: CASSYWGDTGELFF.